A single sample gave rise to the 17 T cell receptor beta chains below, sequenced in a study. Via MiXCR, TCRdb re-called the 5' RACE reads, giving one row per CDR3 protein. The table lists some 62,000 distinct CDR3 sequences, around a fifth of them singletons. Sequenced material: memory CD4+ T cells sorted from a lymph node. Subset described: memory CD4+ T cells, CD4+CD45RO+CD25-. The receptors here all came from a female donor with breast cancer.

The chain employs TRBV7-9 and TRBJ2-5, with 7 bases matching TRBD2. The CDR3 covers 17 residues. Per germline, CDR1 SEHNR and CDR2 FQNEAQ (reference sequence). The V segment lost 7 bases and the J segment 4 bases; nucleotides outside the gene matches: 18. The CDR3 region has the DNA TGTGCCAGCACCCAAGGGACCGGGGGGAGTTTTGGAGAGACCCAGTACTTC. This gives the protein CASTQGTGGSFGETQYF.

The rearrangement joins TRBV11-3 to TRBJ1-4; possible D gene TRBD1, 5 bases. CDR3 size: 12 residues. Trimming shortened V by 5 bases and J by 14 bases, and 15 bases separated the two germline ends. CDR1 is SGHNT, CDR2 YENEEA, per germline. The CDR3 spells CASSQPGRRLFF. The DNA of the CDR3 is TGTGCCAGCAGCCAACCGGGACGAAGGCTGTTTTTT.

This clonotype was counted ten times or more. The rearrangement joins TRBV6-2 or TRBV6-3 to TRBJ2-1; D may be TRBD2 (5 bases). V lost 6 bases to trimming and J lost 3 bases, with 15 bases between them. In germline, CDR1 is MNHEY, CDR2 SVGEGT. The CDR3 extends over 15 amino acids. CDR3 DNA: TGTGCCAGCAGCCCGACCGCCCGGGGCTACAATGAGCAGTTCTTC. Amino acids: CASSPTARGYNEQFF.

The chain employs TRBV7-2 and TRBJ2-3, with D maybe TRBD1 (6 bases). Deletions cut 5 bases from V and 2 bases from J, with 11 bases between. Germline CDR1 and CDR2: SGHTA and FQGNSA. The CDR3 is made up of 14 amino acids. CDR3 in amino acids: CASSPDRTTDTQYF. The CDR3 DNA reads as TGTGCCAGCAGCCCGGACAGAACCACAGATACGCAGTATTTT.

This clonotype was detected a few times. This rearrangement joins TRBV4-3 to TRBJ2-2, with no clear D. The CDR3 spans 14 residues. Germline values: CDR1 LGHNA, CDR2 YSLEER. V lost 0 bases and J lost 4, with 6 bases in between. Written as DNA, the CDR3 is TGCGCCAGCAGCCAAGAAGGGATCACCGGGGAGCTGTTTTTT. This gives the protein CASSQEGITGELFF.

This chain uses TRBV15 with TRBJ2-2; TRBD1 aligns across 7 bases. Unmatched junction bases numbered 14, after V lost 2 bases and J lost 5 bases. Germline V gives CDR1 LNHNV, CDR2 YYDKDF (reference sequence). The CDR3 length is 18 residues. The CDR3 DNA follows: TGTGCCACCAGCAGAAGGGGGACCGGGACAGCTACGACCGGGGAGCTGTTTTTT. Protein product: CATSRRGTGTATTGELFF. The whole variable domain, filled in from reference TRBV15 and TRBJ2-2, reads DAMVIQNPRYQVTQFGKPVTLSCSQTLNHNVMYWYQQKSSQAPKLLFHYYDKDFNNEADTPDNFQSRRPNTSFCFLDIRSPGLGDTAMYLCATSRRGTGTATTGELFFGEGSRLTVL.

This clonotype was recorded once. A much larger clone lies one base from this, so it may be a read error. The chain recombines TRBV6-1 with TRBJ2-5, with 8 bases fitting TRBD1. The CDR3 extends over 15 amino acids. The J segment lost 5 bases and the V segment lost 5 bases, leaving 10 bases of the junction unmatched. Germline assignment: CDR1 MNHNS and CDR2 SASEGT. The CDR3 nucleotides are TGTGCCAGCAGTCTTACGGGACAGGCTGCCGAGACCCAGTACTTC. Translating it yields CASSLTGQAAETQYF.

This clonotype was picked up a small number of times. The V and J genes are TRBV10-3 and TRBJ2-4, with D tentatively TRBD2 (5 bases). Trimming shortened V by 2 bases and J by 10 bases, and 15 bases separated the two germline ends. This CDR3 is 14 amino acids long. Per germline, CDR1 ENHRY and CDR2 SYGVKD. The CDR3 here is CAISEGEWPGIQYF. The CDR3 nucleotides read TGTGCCATCAGTGAGGGGGAATGGCCGGGAATTCAGTACTTC.

The genes are TRBV7-2 and TRBJ2-2, with D unresolved. This CDR3 has 14 amino acids. With 3 bases removed from V and 10 bases from J, the gap between germline ends came to 15 bases. CDR1 and CDR2 from the germline V gene are SGHTA and FQGNSA. The CDR3 region has the DNA TGTGCCAGCAGCTTCTTTGACCCCGACCAGGAGCTGTTTTTT. It specifies CASSFFDPDQELFF.

The chain employs TRBV6-2 or TRBV6-3 and TRBJ1-1; D gene ambiguous. Trimming removed 8 bases from V and 0 bases from J, with 13 bases in between. Germline assignment: CDR1 MNHEY and CDR2 SVGEGT. The CDR3 covers 14 residues. CDR3 loop: CASRTISLNTEAFF. The CDR3 nucleotides read TGTGCCAGCCGCACCATAAGTCTGAACACTGAAGCTTTCTTT.

On this clonotype itself: Just one base apart from a much larger clone, this may be a read error. The rearrangement uses TRBV5-1 and TRBJ2-7, with D hard to call. Trimming pared 2 bases from V and 3 bases from J, leaving 15 bases between. This CDR3 contains 15 residues. CDR1 and CDR2 from the germline V gene are SGHRS and YFSETQ. As DNA, the CDR3 is TGCGCCAGCAGCTTCGCCTCGCAAACCCTCTACGAGCAGTACTTC. Its protein product is CASSFASQTLYEQYF.

This clonotype has just a few counts. The gene calls are TRBV6-5 and TRBJ2-7, with D hard to call. Looked up from germline, CDR1 is MNHEY and CDR2 is SVGAGI. The germline V and J ends were trimmed by 10 bases and 0 bases, with 19 bases remaining between them. This CDR3 is 15 amino acids long. This chain's CDR3 is CATYARLGSSYEQYF. CDR3 nucleotides: TGTGCCACCTACGCGAGGTTGGGCAGCTCCTACGAGCAGTACTTC.

The V and J genes are TRBV6-5 and TRBJ1-1, with a weak D call TRBD1 (6 bases). V was shortened by 2 bases and J by 7 bases, with 17 bases between the two germline ends. The CDR3 contains 15 residues. Germline V lookup: CDR1 MNHEY, CDR2 SVGAGI. DNA of the CDR3: TGTGCCAGCAGTTACGGGGGCGGAGGGCGGGTTGAAGCTTTCTTT. Its protein product is CASSYGGGGRVEAFF.

The chain recombines TRBV20-1 with TRBJ2-7; the match to TRBD1 covers 7 bases. V was clipped by 5 bases and J by 1 base; unmatched bases: 5. Germline V lookup: CDR1 DFQATT, CDR2 SNEGSKA (reference sequence). This CDR3 is 13 amino acids long. CDR3: CSAQKGQSYEQYF. The CDR3, as DNA: TGCAGTGCTCAAAAGGGACAGTCCTACGAGCAGTACTTC.

This clonotype was counted a few times. The chain couples TRBV28 to TRBJ2-5; D assignment may be TRBD1 or TRBD2 (6 bases each). The CDR3 extends over 17 amino acids. V dropped 6 bases and J dropped 4 bases, with 24 bases sitting between them. In germline, CDR1 is MDHEN, CDR2 SYDVKM. The CDR3 DNA reads TGTGCCAGCAGCCGCGTCACCTCGGAGGGGGGAAGAGAGACCCAGTACTTC. This encodes CASSRVTSEGGRETQYF.

In this sample, this clonotype turned up a few times. This sequence joins TRBV9 and TRBJ2-1; TRBD1 might be the D (7 bases). The germline CDR1 and CDR2 sequences are SGDLS and YYNGEE. This CDR3 is 14 amino acids long. With 0 bases removed from V and 9 bases from J, the gap between germline ends came to 13 bases. CDR3 loop: CASSVATGDSEQFF. CDR3 coding DNA: TGTGCCAGCAGCGTAGCTACGGGGGACAGTGAGCAGTTCTTC.

A few counts support this clonotype. CDR3 DNA: TGTGCCAGCACCTGGGACAATGAGCAGTTCTTC. It yields the protein CASTWDNEQFF. The V gene is TRBV7-9, the J gene TRBJ2-1; D is uncertain. The germline V gene encodes CDR1 SEHNR and CDR2 FQNEAQ (reference sequence). Trimming removed 7 bases at V and 5 bases at J, with 6 bases between. There are 11 residues in the CDR3.